Each of the 29 T cell receptor beta chains below was sequenced from the same sample in a study of blood T cell repertoires in COVID-19. The assay was immunoSEQ multiplex PCR, and TCRdb's table has in-frame clones only and misses some. This sample has around 140,000 clones; over 70% occur once, and the top ten carry about 4%. The sequenced sample consisted of peripheral blood. The origin of the receptors is a man between 65 and 79 years old who had recovered from COVID-19.

This clone was observed a single time. V is TRBV27 and J is TRBJ1-2; 8 bases line up with TRBD1. The CDR3 consists of 16 residues. CDR1 and CDR2 (germline): MNHEY, SMNVEV (reference sequence). Germline trimming cut 0 bases from V and 8 bases from J; bases unmatched to any gene: 11. The CDR3 nucleotides are TGTGCCAGCAGTTTATCAGCAGGGGGCGACGTATGGGGCTACACCTTC. This sequence encodes CASSLSAGGDVWGYTF.

The chain has TRBV3-1 (or the pseudogene TRBV3-2) and TRBJ2-7; 8 bases agree with TRBD2. The V gene end was trimmed by 3 bases and the J gene end by 2 bases; junction bases not matched to a gene: 9. The CDR3 is 16 amino acids. Germline V gene lookup returns CDR1 LGHDT and CDR2 YNNKEL (reference sequence). CDR3 in amino acids: CASSHQAVAGPYEQYF. CDR3 sequence (DNA): TGTGCCAGCAGCCACCAGGCGGTAGCGGGGCCCTACGAGCAGTACTTC.

The sample holds one count of this clone. V gene TRBV15 combines with J gene TRBJ2-3; D may be TRBD2 (5 bases). The V end was cut by 1 base, the J end by 2 bases, with 7 bases between. The CDR3 spans 14 residues. CDR1 is LNHNV and CDR2 is YYDKDF in the germline V gene (reference sequence). The CDR3, as DNA: TGTGCCACCAGCAGAGTCCTAGCCACAGATACGCAGTATTTT. Translation gives CATSRVLATDTQYF.

The chain carries TRBV6-6 and TRBJ2-1; D remains ambiguous. The V and J ends lost 4 bases and 0 bases respectively, with 7 bases between them. The CDR3 spans 14 residues. Germline V gene lookup returns CDR1 MNHNY and CDR2 SVGAGI (reference sequence). The CDR3 loop reads CASSSGSSYNEQFF. In nucleotides, the CDR3 is TGTGCCAGCAGTTCAGGTAGCTCCTACAATGAGCAGTTCTTC.

In its sample, this clone was seen a few times. The J gene is TRBJ2-7, the V gene TRBV9; weak D call: TRBD1 (6 bases). Between the trimmed V and J ends, which lost 2 bases and 3 bases, there was a span of 18 bases. Germline loops: CDR1 SGDLS, CDR2 YYNGEE. There are 16 residues in the CDR3. The CDR3 DNA reads as TGTGCCAGCAGCGTCTCAGGGACACAAGCCTTCTACGAGCAGTACTTC. It translates to CASSVSGTQAFYEQYF.

J is TRBJ2-7 and V is TRBV5-6; 7 nucleotides line up with TRBD1. Trimming removed 7 bases from V and 7 bases from J; junction bases left unmatched: 17. This CDR3 contains 15 residues. Germline CDR1 SGHDT, CDR2 YYEEEE. CDR3 DNA: TGTGCCAGCCGATTACAGGGGCCCGTAGGAAATGAGCAGTACTTC. Protein product: CASRLQGPVGNEQYF.

This clone was counted a few times. This chain connects TRBV27 to TRBJ2-5; a weak D match, TRBD2 (6 bases). V was clipped by 2 bases and J by 4 bases, with 17 bases between them. The CDR3 has 16 residues. Germline V CDR1 and CDR2: MNHEY, SMNVEV (reference sequence). The CDR3 protein is CASSLIGGEKVETQYF. DNA for the CDR3: TGTGCCAGCAGTTTAATCGGGGGAGAGAAAGTAGAGACCCAGTACTTC.

The chain couples TRBV25-1 to TRBJ2-5, with TRBD1 matching 8 bases. Germline CDR1 is MGHDK and CDR2 is SYGVNS. The V segment lost 2 bases and the J segment 7 bases; nucleotides outside the gene matches: 9. This CDR3 region has 15 residues. The CDR3 DNA follows: TGTGCCAGCAGTGAAAGGGGACAGGCGAGGGGGACCCAGTACTTC. It yields the protein CASSERGQARGTQYF.

The chain joins TRBV18 to TRBJ2-5; maybe TRBD2 (5 bases). CDR3 length equals 15 residues. V was clipped by 4 bases and J by 4 bases, with 16 bases between them. The germline V gene has CDR1 KGHSH and CDR2 LQKENI. CDR3 DNA sequence: TGTGCCAGCTCACAAGATGTAGGAGGCGCAGAGACCCAGTACTTC. Its protein product is CASSQDVGGAETQYF.

CDR3 nucleotide sequence: TGTGCCAGTAGTATTGGAGGGAATGGTGGCTACACCTTC. The encoded protein is CASSIGGNGGYTF. This sequence joins TRBV19 and TRBJ1-2; D gene ambiguous. The CDR3 covers 13 residues. CDR1 LNHDA and CDR2 SQIVND come from the germline V gene (reference sequence). The V gene lost 3 bases and the J gene lost 7 bases, with 12 bases spanning the gap.

The chain joins TRBV19 to TRBJ2-2, with D possibly TRBD1 on 5 matching bases. The CDR3 runs to 14 residues. V was cut by 3 bases and J by 4 bases, with 9 bases left in between. CDR1 and CDR2 from the germline V gene are LNHDA and SQIVND (reference sequence). The CDR3 DNA sequence: TGTGCCAGTAGTATTAGGGGTACCACCGGGGAGCTGTTTTTT. It translates to CASSIRGTTGELFF.

The chain joins TRBV19 to TRBJ1-5; possible D gene TRBD1, 5 bases. The CDR3 contains 14 residues. Between the trimmed V and J ends, which lost 3 bases and 9 bases, there was a span of 15 bases. Germline V gene lookup returns CDR1 LNHDA and CDR2 SQIVND (reference sequence). The CDR3 DNA follows: TGTGCCAGTAGTATCAGGACGGTCGGGGGGCCCCAGCATTTT. This translates into CASSIRTVGGPQHF.

The chain uses TRBV19 and TRBJ2-7; a possible D gene is TRBD1 (6 bases). Germline CDR1 and CDR2: LNHDA and SQIVND (reference sequence). The CDR3 covers 15 residues. The V gene lost 6 bases and the J gene lost 6 bases, with 21 bases spanning the gap. The CDR3 nucleotides read TGTGCCAGTAGGGCGGACAGCGGCTACTTTCGCGAGCAGTACTTC. Translation gives CASRADSGYFREQYF.

The gene calls are TRBV5-1 and TRBJ2-5; 9 bases line up with TRBD1. The trim removed 0 bases at V and 5 bases at J, leaving 8 bases unmatched. The CDR3 has 16 residues. Germline CDR1 is SGHRS and CDR2 is YFSETQ. The CDR3 nucleotides are TGCGCCAGCAGCTTGGCCTTTGGGACAGGGCGGGAGACCCAGTACTTC. Protein: CASSLAFGTGRETQYF.

A single count supports this clone. The V and J genes are TRBV7-2 and TRBJ1-4, with a tentative D call TRBD1 (5 bases). The length of the CDR3 is 15 residues. The V gene lost 4 bases and the J gene lost 8 bases, with 17 bases spanning the gap. The V gene's germline CDR1 is SGHTA and CDR2 FQGNSA. CDR3 amino acids: CASSSGGAGWEKLFF. The CDR3 bases are TGTGCCAGCAGCTCCGGAGGGGCGGGGTGGGAAAAACTGTTTTTT. Supplemented by reference TRBV7-2 and TRBJ1-4, the full variable domain reads GAGVSQSPSNKVTEKGKDVELRCDPISGHTALYWYRQSLGQGLEFLIYFQGNSAPDKSGLPSDRFSAERTGGSVSTLTIQRTQQEDSAVYLCASSSGGAGWEKLFFGSGTQLSVL.

The chain links TRBV6-5 to TRBJ2-7; 9 nucleotides agree with TRBD1. This CDR3 region has 15 residues. CDR1 MNHEY and CDR2 SVGAGI come from the germline V gene. V lost 0 bases to trimming and J lost 3 bases; unmatched junction nucleotides: 3. The CDR3 DNA sequence: TGTGCCAGCAGTTACTCACCGGGACAGGGCTACGAGCAGTACTTC. Translating it yields CASSYSPGQGYEQYF.

The chain couples TRBV10-1 to TRBJ2-1; 14 positions agree with TRBD2. V shed 2 bases and J 2 bases; nucleotides not matched to a gene: 8. The CDR3 length is 19 residues. Per the germline V gene, CDR1 is WNHNN and CDR2 is SYGVQD (reference sequence). In DNA, the CDR3 is TGCGCCAGCAGTGAGGTCTACTCGGGACTAGCGGGAGCCTACAATGAGCAGTTCTTC. This encodes CASSEVYSGLAGAYNEQFF.

The chain has TRBV5-1 and TRBJ2-3; 8 bases are shared with TRBD2. Germline lookup yields CDR1 SGHRS and CDR2 YFSETQ. This CDR3 comprises 14 residues. Germline trimming cut 7 bases from V and 0 bases from J; bases unmatched to any gene: 4. Here the CDR3 reads CASRSGRSTDTQYF. CDR3 bases: TGCGCCAGCCGAAGCGGGAGAAGCACAGATACGCAGTATTTT.

The chain is built from TRBV18 and TRBJ2-2, with TRBD2 as a possible D gene (6 bases). V was cut by 3 bases and J by 2 bases, with 13 bases left in between. The CDR3 covers 16 residues. CDR1 KGHSH and CDR2 LQKENI come from the germline V gene. CDR3 amino acids: CASSPNQLANTGELFF. In DNA form, the CDR3 reads TGTGCCAGCTCACCCAACCAACTAGCAAACACCGGGGAGCTGTTTTTT.

The chain carries TRBV5-1 and TRBJ2-7; tentative D call: TRBD2 (5 bases). The CDR3 is 14 amino acids. Germline V gene data show CDR1 as SGHRS and CDR2 as YFSETQ. V lost 6 bases and J 0 bases, leaving 13 bases between the germline ends. Written as DNA, the CDR3 is TGCGCCAGCACCTTTGGAGGTTTCTCCTACGAGCAGTACTTC. Amino acid sequence: CASTFGGFSYEQYF.

This clone was seen repeatedly, ten times or more. This chain joins TRBV7-9 and TRBJ2-7; D is undetermined. Per the germline V gene, CDR1 is SEHNR and CDR2 is FQNEAQ (reference sequence). Trimming shortened V by 5 bases and J by 2 bases, and 10 bases separated the two germline ends. CDR3 size: 13 residues. For the CDR3, the DNA is TGTGCCAGCAGCGCCCTGAGTACCTACGAGCAGTACTTC. As protein: CASSALSTYEQYF.

The chain couples TRBV19 to TRBJ2-3; 8 nucleotides agree with TRBD2. The CDR3 totals 15 residues. Looked up from germline, CDR1 is LNHDA and CDR2 is SQIVND (reference sequence). The trim removed 4 bases at V and 1 base at J, leaving 4 bases unmatched. The CDR3 loop is CASSSRAGGTDTQYF. CDR3 bases: TGTGCCAGTAGTAGTCGAGCGGGGGGCACAGATACGCAGTATTTT.

The rearrangement joins TRBV7-2 to TRBJ1-4; perhaps TRBD1 as D (5 bases). Germline assignment: CDR1 SGHTA and CDR2 FQGNSA. This CDR3 spans 16 amino acids. V dropped 5 bases and J dropped 8 bases, with 21 bases sitting between them. The CDR3 here is CASSKGPSGGEEKLFF. Here the CDR3 DNA reads TGTGCCAGCAGCAAAGGACCGTCCGGGGGGGAAGAAAAACTGTTTTTT.

The sample holds a few counts of this clone. V and J are TRBV5-1 and TRBJ2-2, with D possibly being TRBD1 (6 bases). This CDR3 contains 18 residues. Germline V lookup: CDR1 SGHRS, CDR2 YFSETQ. Trimming took off 4 bases at V and 6 bases at J, with 25 bases between the two ends. CDR3 nucleotides: TGCGCCAGCAGCCCCAAGGACAGACGAGGGTACGACGCCGGGGAGCTGTTTTTT. This sequence encodes CASSPKDRRGYDAGELFF.

This clone was detected only a few times. This chain's CDR3 is CASRKTGTNEKLFF. CDR3 DNA: TGTGCCAGTAGGAAGACAGGGACTAATGAAAAACTGTTTTTT. V and J are TRBV19 and TRBJ1-4, with 7 bases fitting TRBD1. Trimming at V came to 6 bases and at J to 2 bases, leaving 3 bases not matched to a gene. The CDR3 contains 14 residues. The germline V gene encodes CDR1 LNHDA and CDR2 SQIVND (reference sequence). The whole variable domain, filled in from reference TRBV19 and TRBJ1-4, reads DGGITQSPKYLFRKEGQNVTLSCEQNLNHDAMYWYRQDPGQGLRLIYYSQIVNDFQKGDIAEGYSVSREKKESFPLTVTSAQKNPTAFYLCASRKTGTNEKLFFGSGTQLSVL.

The chain carries TRBV4-1 and TRBJ2-1; 7 bases are shared with TRBD2. The V gene end was trimmed by 4 bases and the J gene end by 7 bases; junction bases not matched to a gene: 10. The CDR3 sequence is 15 residues long. Germline V CDR1 and CDR2: MGHRA, YSYEKL. CDR3 amino acids: CASSPLAVERNEQFF. The CDR3, as DNA: TGCGCCAGCAGCCCCCTAGCGGTGGAACGGAATGAGCAGTTCTTC.

The chain combines TRBV15 with TRBJ2-5, with unresolved D. The CDR3 extends over 13 amino acids. Trimming took 3 bases from V and 2 from J, leaving 7 bases between them. CDR1 LNHNV and CDR2 YYDKDF come from the germline V gene (reference sequence). Written as DNA, the CDR3 is TGTGCCACCAGCAGCTCTGTGCAAGAGACCCAGTACTTC. It is translated as CATSSSVQETQYF.

Of note for this clone: Possible read error: a much larger clone is one base away. V and J are TRBV11-2 and TRBJ2-6, with D unclear. Trimming stripped 5 bases from V and 2 bases from J, with 7 bases between. The CDR3 is made up of 14 amino acids. Germline assignment: CDR1 SGHAT and CDR2 FQNNGV. As DNA, the CDR3 is TGTGCCAGCAGCCCCTCGGCTGGGGCCAACGTCCTGACTTTC. Encoded protein: CASSPSAGANVLTF. Supplemented by reference TRBV11-2 and TRBJ2-6, the full variable domain reads EAGVAQSPRYKIIEKRQSVAFWCNPISGHATLYWYQQILGQGPKLLIQFQNNGVVDDSQLPKDRFSAERLKGVDSTLKIQPAKLEDSAVYLCASSPSAGANVLTFGAGSRLTVL.

This clone was detected once. The chain employs TRBV7-2 and TRBJ2-7; 9 bases match TRBD2. With 5 bases clipped from V and 6 bases from J, the junction kept 8 bases outside the gene matches. Germline lookup yields CDR1 SGHTA and CDR2 FQGNSA. The CDR3 contains 14 residues. The CDR3 nucleotides are TGTGCCAGCAGCAATAGCGGGAGTACGCGCGAGCAGTACTTC. Its translation is CASSNSGSTREQYF.